This T cell receptor (beta chain) is drawn from a study of T cell clonality in common variable immunodeficiency. The study's findings and limits: Fewer deletions and N-nucleotide insertions were reportedly seen in common variable immunodeficiency TCR beta sequences. CVID patient heterogeneity limited repertoire-clinical complication correlations.

Profiled with immunoSEQ multiplex PCR; TCRdb holds only in-frame clones, not every one. The repertoire consists of around 42,000 clones, none detected only once. The sample holds many counts of this clone. Its antigen is not identified. The read comes to an end 3 residues before the CDR3 does, leaving the germline J gene to fill in the end. The CDR3 loop spans 13 amino acids. CDR1 and CDR2 from the germline V gene are SNHLY and FYNNEI. V dropped 6 bases and J dropped 4 bases, with 12 bases sitting between them. Of CVID subjects, under 17 were female and over 25 male, mean age around 36. Replacement immunoglobulin had been given to every CVID subject for at least one year. Heparinized whole blood, 5 to 8 ml, came from each donor.

The specimen sequenced was peripheral blood mononuclear cells. The receptor comes from a human donor with common variable immunodeficiency. The chain employs TRBV2 and TRBJ1-1; D possibly corresponds to TRBD1 (6 bases). CDR3 loop: CASRGQGITEAFF. The part of the CDR3 DNA that was read is TGTGCCAGCAGGGGCCAGGGGATCACTGAA.